The sequence of this TCR beta chain was determined in a study of blood T cells in healthy people across ages. This CDR3 has 16 amino acids. Per germline, CDR1 KGHSH and CDR2 LQKENI. There were healthy Caucasian individuals from Russia, aged about 6 to 95, serving as donors. Each donor had about 9.6 milliliters of peripheral blood drawn. General study points: Those diversity estimates obtained from one million T cells were thought to be underestimates.

Combining a sample-barcoded 5' primer with a J-beta primer mix, a second PCR ran for roughly 6 to 12 cycles. TCRdb re-derived calls from the 5' RACE reads in MiXCR, one entry per CDR3 protein. The sample yields about 970,000 distinct CDR3 sequences, roughly 51% seen once. A remark on this clonotype: What it binds is unknown.

This sequence joins TRBV18 and TRBJ2-1; 13 bases align to TRBD2. The DNA end is more similar to TRBJ2-7, so the J call may be wrong. Material: blood. This TCR was recovered from a woman aged 60-75 years in good health. DNA for the CDR3: TGTGCCAGCTCACCGGGACTAGCGGGACTCTACAATGAGCAGTACTTC. It encodes CASSPGLAGLYNEQYF.